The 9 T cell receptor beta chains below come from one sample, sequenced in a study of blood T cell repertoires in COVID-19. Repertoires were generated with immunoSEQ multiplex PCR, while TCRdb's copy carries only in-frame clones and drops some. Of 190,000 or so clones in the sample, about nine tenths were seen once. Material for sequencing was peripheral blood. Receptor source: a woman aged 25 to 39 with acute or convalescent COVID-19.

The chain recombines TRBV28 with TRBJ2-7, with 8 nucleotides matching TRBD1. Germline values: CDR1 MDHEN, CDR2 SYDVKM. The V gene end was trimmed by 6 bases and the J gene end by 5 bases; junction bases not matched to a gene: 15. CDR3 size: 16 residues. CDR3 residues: CASRHNSGGLYHEQYF. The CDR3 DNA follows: TGTGCCAGCAGACATAATTCAGGGGGCCTCTACCACGAGCAGTACTTC.

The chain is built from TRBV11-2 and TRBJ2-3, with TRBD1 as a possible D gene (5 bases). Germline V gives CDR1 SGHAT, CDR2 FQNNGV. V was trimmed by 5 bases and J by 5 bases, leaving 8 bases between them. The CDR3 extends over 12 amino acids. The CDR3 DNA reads TGTGCCAGCAGCACGACAGAAGATACGCAGTATTTT. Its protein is CASSTTEDTQYF.

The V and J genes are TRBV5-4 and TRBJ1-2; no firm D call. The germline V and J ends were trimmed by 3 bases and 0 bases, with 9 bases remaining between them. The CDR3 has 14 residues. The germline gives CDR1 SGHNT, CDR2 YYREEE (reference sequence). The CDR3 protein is CASSWAQANYGYTF. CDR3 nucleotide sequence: TGTGCCAGCAGCTGGGCTCAAGCTAACTATGGCTACACCTTC.

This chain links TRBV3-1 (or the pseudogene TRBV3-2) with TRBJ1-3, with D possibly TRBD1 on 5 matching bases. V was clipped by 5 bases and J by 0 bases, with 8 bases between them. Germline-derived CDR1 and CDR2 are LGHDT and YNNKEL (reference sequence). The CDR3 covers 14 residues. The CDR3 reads CASSGGGSGNTIYF. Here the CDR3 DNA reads TGTGCCAGCAGCGGGGGGGGCTCTGGAAACACCATATATTTT.

CDR3 protein: CATSRDRPGGEKLFF. The CDR3 region has the DNA TGTGCCACCAGCAGAGATCGGCCAGGAGGCGAAAAACTGTTTTTT. V usage is TRBV15 and J usage is TRBJ1-4; unclear D gene. Germline V lookup: CDR1 LNHNV, CDR2 YYDKDF (reference sequence). The ends were cut back, 0 bases at V and 8 bases at J, with 13 bases in the middle. CDR3 length equals 15 residues.

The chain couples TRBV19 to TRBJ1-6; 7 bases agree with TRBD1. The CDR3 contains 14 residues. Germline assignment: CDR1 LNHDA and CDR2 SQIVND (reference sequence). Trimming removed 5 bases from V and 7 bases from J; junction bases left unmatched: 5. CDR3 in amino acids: CASSPRDSNSPLHF. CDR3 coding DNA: TGTGCCAGTAGTCCCCGGGACAGCAATTCACCCCTCCACTTT.

The CDR3 sequence is CASSLLAGLTGELFF. The CDR3 nucleotides are TGTGCCAGCAGCCTCCTAGCGGGACTAACCGGGGAGCTGTTTTTT. This chain joins TRBV7-2 and TRBJ2-2; 9 nucleotides agree with TRBD2. CDR1 and CDR2 from the germline V gene are SGHTA and FQGNSA. The CDR3 has 15 amino acids. The J segment lost 5 bases and the V segment lost 5 bases, leaving 6 bases of the junction unmatched. Looking up the rest from reference TRBV7-2 and TRBJ2-2 gives the full variable domain: GAGVSQSPSNKVTEKGKDVELRCDPISGHTALYWYRQSLGQGLEFLIYFQGNSAPDKSGLPSDRFSAERTGGSVSTLTIQRTQQEDSAVYLCASSLLAGLTGELFFGEGSRLTVL.

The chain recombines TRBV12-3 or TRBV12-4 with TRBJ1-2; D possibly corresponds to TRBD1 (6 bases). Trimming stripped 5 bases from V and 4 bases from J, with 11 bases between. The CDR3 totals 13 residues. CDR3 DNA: TGTGCCAGCAGTCAACAGGGTGGCTATGGCTACACCTTC. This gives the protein CASSQQGGYGYTF.

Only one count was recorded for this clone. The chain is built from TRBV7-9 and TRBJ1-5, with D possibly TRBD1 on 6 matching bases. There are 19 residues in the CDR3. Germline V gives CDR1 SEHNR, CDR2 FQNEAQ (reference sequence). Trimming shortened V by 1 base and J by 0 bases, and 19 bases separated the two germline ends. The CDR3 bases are TGTGCCAGCAGCTTAGGGGCAGGGGCACAGATAGATAGCAATCAGCCCCAGCATTTT. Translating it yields CASSLGAGAQIDSNQPQHF.